This T cell receptor (beta chain) was sequenced in a study of blood T cells in healthy people across ages. Study in general: Capturing about one barcoded beta molecule per two T cells was achieved by template switching. Study-level findings and limits: Roughly linear declines in TCR beta diversity per million T cells occurred with age. Unsorted PBMC input precluded a conclusive naive versus antigen-experienced comparison.

This clonotype was seen many times. The antigen is unknown. Germline assignment: CDR1 LGHDT and CDR2 YNNKEL (reference sequence). Trimming cost V 7 bases and J 4 bases, with 14 bases left between them. This CDR3 region has 15 residues. The second PCR ran about 6 to 12 cycles with a sample-barcoded 5' primer and J-beta primers. Each cDNA molecule received a tag from a template-switch adaptor that had 12 random nucleotides. One entry per CDR3 protein results from TCRdb running MiXCR on the 5' RACE reads. The data contain about 650,000 distinct CDR3 sequences, about 32% of them singletons. The TCR originated in a woman over 75 in good health. This chain links TRBV3-1 with TRBJ2-6; D possibly corresponds to TRBD1 (5 bases). Sequenced: blood. CDR3 DNA sequence: TGTGCCAGCACTAGGAAGGGGCCGGGGGCCAACGTCCTGACTTTC. This codes for CASTRKGPGANVLTF. The whole variable domain, remainder taken from reference TRBV3-1 and TRBJ2-6, is DTAVSQTPKYLVTQMGNDKSIKCEQNLGHDTMYWYKQDSKKFLKIMFSYNNKELIINETVPNRFSPKSPDKAHLNLHINSLELGDSAVYFCASTRKGPGANVLTFGAGSRLTVL.